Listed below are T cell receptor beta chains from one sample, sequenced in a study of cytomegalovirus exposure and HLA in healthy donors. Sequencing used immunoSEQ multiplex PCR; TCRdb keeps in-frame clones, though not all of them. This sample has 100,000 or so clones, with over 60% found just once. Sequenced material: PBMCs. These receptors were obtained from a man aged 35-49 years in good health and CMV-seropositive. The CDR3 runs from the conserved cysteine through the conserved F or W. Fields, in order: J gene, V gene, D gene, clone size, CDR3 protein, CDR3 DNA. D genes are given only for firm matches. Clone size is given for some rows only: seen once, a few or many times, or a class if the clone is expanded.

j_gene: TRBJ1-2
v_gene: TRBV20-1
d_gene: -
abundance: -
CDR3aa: CSAILFPGYTF
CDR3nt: TGCAGTGCTATCCTTTTCCCGGGCTACACCTTC

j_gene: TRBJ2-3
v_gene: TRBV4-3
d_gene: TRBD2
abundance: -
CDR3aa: CASSPSGGPADTQYF
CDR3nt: TGCGCCAGCAGCCCTAGCGGGGGGCCCGCAGATACGCAGTATTTT

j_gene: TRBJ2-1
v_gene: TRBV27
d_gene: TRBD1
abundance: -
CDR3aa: CASSPGTGSYNEQFF
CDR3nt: TGTGCCAGCAGCCCCGGGACAGGGTCCTACAATGAGCAGTTCTTC

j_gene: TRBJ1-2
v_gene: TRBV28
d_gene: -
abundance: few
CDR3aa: CASRFRTGANYGYTF
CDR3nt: TGTGCCAGCAGATTCAGGACGGGAGCTAACTATGGCTACACCTTC

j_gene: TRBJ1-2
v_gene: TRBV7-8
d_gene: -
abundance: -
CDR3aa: CASSLGAGGNYGYTF
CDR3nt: TGTGCCAGCAGCTTAGGGGCGGGGGGAAATTATGGCTACACCTTC

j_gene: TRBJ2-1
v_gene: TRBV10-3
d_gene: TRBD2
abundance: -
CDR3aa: CAIGGTSGRYNEQFF
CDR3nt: TGTGCCATCGGAGGGACTAGCGGGAGATACAATGAGCAGTTCTTC

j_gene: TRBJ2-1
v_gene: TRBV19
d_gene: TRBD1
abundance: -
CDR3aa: CASNGQGWNEQFF
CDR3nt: TGTGCCAGTAACGGACAGGGGTGGAATGAGCAGTTCTTC

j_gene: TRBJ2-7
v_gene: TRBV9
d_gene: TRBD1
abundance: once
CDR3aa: CASSVATGAGQGATQYF
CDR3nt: TGTGCCAGCAGCGTAGCTACAGGGGCAGGCCAAGGGGCGACGCAGTACTTC

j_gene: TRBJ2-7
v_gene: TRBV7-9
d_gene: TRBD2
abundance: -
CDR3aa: CSSSLVLAGVEEQYF
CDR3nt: TGTTCCAGCAGCTTAGTGCTAGCGGGAGTTGAGGAGCAGTACTTC

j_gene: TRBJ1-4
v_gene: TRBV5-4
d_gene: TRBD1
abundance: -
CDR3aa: CASSLQTGVDEKLFF
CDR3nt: TGTGCCAGCAGCCTACAGACAGGGGTTGATGAAAAACTGTTTTTT

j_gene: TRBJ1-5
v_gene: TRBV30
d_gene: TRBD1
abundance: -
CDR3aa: CAWRATGGSNQPQHF
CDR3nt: TGTGCCTGGAGAGCCACAGGGGGCAGCAATCAGCCCCAGCATTTT

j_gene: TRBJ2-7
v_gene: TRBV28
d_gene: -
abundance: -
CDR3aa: CASSLGLNEQYF
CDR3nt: TGTGCCAGCAGTTTAGGGCTCAACGAGCAGTACTTC

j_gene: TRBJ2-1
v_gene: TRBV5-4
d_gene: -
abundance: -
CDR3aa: CASSLGTNNEQFF
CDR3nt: TGTGCCAGCAGCTTGGGGACTAATAATGAGCAGTTCTTC

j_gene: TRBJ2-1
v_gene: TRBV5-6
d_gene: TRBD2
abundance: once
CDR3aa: CASTLLETSPFSLYNEQFF
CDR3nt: TGTGCCAGCACGCTCTTAGAGACTAGCCCCTTTTCCTTGTACAATGAGCAGTTCTTC

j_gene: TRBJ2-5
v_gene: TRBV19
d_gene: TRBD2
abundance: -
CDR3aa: CASSIGLAGGQETQYF
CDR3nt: TGTGCCAGTAGTATAGGACTAGCGGGGGGCCAAGAGACCCAGTACTTC

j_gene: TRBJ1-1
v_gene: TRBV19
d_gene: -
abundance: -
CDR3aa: CASSIRAGLTEAFF
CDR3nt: TGTGCCAGTAGTATCCGGGCAGGGCTCACTGAAGCTTTCTTT

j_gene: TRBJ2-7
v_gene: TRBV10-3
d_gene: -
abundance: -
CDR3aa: CAISDYDRTAYEQYF
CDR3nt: TGTGCCATCAGTGACTACGACAGGACAGCCTACGAGCAGTACTTC

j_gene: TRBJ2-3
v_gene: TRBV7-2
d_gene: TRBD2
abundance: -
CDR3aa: CASSLVGGRADTQYF
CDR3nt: TGTGCCAGCAGCTTAGTGGGCGGGAGAGCAGATACGCAGTATTTT

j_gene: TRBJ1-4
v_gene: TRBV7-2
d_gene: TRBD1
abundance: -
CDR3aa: CASSFWTGGTATNEKLFF
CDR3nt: TGTGCCAGCAGCTTTTGGACAGGCGGCACCGCAACTAATGAAAAACTGTTTTTT

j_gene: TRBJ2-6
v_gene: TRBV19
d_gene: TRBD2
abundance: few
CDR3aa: CASSIGLAGGFGANVLTF
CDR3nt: TGTGCCAGTAGTATAGGCCTAGCGGGAGGGTTTGGGGCCAACGTCCTGACTTTC

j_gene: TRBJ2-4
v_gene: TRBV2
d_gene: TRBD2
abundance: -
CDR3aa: CASTTSGKNSQYF
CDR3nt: TGTGCCAGCACGACTAGCGGAAAAAACAGTCAGTACTTC

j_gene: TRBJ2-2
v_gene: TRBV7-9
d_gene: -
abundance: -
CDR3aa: CASRSNTGELFF
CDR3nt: TGTGCCAGCAGGAGTAACACCGGGGAGCTGTTTTTT

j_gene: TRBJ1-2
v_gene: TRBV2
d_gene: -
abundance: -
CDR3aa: CASRTDSNYGYTF
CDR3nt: TGTGCCAGCAGGACAGACTCTAACTATGGCTACACCTTC

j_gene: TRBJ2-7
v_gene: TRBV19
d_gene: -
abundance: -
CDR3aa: CASSISGSREQYF
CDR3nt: TGTGCCAGTAGTATAAGCGGGTCCAGAGAGCAGTACTTC

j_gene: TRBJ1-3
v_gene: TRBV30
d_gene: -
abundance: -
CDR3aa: CAWSLFGTTQNTIYF
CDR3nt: TGTGCCTGGAGTTTATTCGGGACAACCCAAAACACCATATATTTT

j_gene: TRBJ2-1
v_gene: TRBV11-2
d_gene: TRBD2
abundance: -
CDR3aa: CASSLLSAGGHNEQFF
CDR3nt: TGTGCCAGCAGCTTACTTTCAGCGGGAGGACACAATGAGCAGTTCTTC

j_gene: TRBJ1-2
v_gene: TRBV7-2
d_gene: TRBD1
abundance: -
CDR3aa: CASSLGQGFSVDYGYTF
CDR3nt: TGTGCCAGCAGCTTGGGACAGGGATTCTCCGTCGACTATGGCTACACCTTC

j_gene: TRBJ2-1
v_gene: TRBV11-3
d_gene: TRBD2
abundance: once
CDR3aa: CASSLDEWGLAIYNEQFF
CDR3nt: TGTGCCAGCAGCTTAGATGAATGGGGACTAGCCATATACAATGAGCAGTTCTTC

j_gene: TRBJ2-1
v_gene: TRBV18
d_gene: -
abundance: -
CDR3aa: CASSLLIQDNEQFF
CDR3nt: TGTGCCAGCTCACTATTAATACAGGACAATGAGCAGTTCTTC

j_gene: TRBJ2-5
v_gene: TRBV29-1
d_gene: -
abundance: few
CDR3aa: CSGSGAGETQYF
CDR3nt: TGCAGCGGGTCTGGCGCGGGGGAGACCCAGTACTTC

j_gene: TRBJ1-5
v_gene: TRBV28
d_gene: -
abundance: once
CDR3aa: CASSSRIGGGSQPQHF
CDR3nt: TGTGCCAGCAGTTCTCGGATAGGGGGGGGATCTCAGCCCCAGCATTTT

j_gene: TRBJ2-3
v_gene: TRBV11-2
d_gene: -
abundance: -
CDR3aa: CASSSRGSPADTQYF
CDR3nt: TGTGCCAGCAGCTCCCGGGGGAGTCCTGCAGATACGCAGTATTTT

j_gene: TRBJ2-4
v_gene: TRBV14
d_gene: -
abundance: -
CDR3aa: CASSTNSGNIQYF
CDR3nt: TGTGCCAGCAGCACGAATAGCGGAAACATTCAGTACTTC

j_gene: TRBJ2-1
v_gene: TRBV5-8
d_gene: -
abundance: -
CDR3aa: CASSALLVGVYNEQFF
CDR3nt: TGTGCCAGCAGCGCCCTCCTAGTAGGGGTCTACAATGAGCAGTTCTTC

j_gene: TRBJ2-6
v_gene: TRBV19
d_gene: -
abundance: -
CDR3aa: CASRLIGANGLTF
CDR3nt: TGTGCCAGTAGGTTGATTGGGGCCAACGGCCTGACTTTC

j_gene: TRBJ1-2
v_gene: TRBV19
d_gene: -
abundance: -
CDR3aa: CASSTRTDYGYTF
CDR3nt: TGTGCCAGTAGTACCCGGACAGACTATGGCTACACCTTC

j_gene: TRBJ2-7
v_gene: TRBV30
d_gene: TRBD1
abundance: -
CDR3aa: CAWSRTGDGYEQYF
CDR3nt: TGTGCCTGGAGCCGAACAGGGGATGGCTACGAGCAGTACTTC

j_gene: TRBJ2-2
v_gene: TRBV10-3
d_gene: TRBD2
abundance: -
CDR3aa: CAISESPTSGGANGELFF
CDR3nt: TGTGCCATCAGTGAGTCGCCTACTAGCGGGGGGGCCAACGGGGAGCTGTTTTTT

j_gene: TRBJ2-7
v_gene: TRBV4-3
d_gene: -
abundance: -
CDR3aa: CASSPGWGSSYEQYF
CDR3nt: TGCGCCAGCAGCCCGGGGTGGGGTAGTAGCTACGAGCAGTACTTC

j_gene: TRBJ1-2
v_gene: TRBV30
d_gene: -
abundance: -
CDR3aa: CAWSEVGGYGYTF
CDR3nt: TGTGCCTGGAGTGAAGTAGGGGGCTATGGCTACACCTTC

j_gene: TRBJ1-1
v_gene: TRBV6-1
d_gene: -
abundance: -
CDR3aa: CASSASPTEAFF
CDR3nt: TGTGCCAGCAGTGCTTCCCCCACTGAAGCTTTCTTT

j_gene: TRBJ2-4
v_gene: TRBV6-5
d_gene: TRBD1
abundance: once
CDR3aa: CASRSTGSKNSQYF
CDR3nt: TGTGCCAGCAGGTCGACAGGGTCCAAAAACAGTCAGTACTTC

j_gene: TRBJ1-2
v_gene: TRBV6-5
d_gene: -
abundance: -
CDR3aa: CASSIGQSYGYTF
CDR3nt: TGTGCCAGCAGTATTGGGCAGTCCTATGGCTACACCTTC